A single sample gave rise to the 9 T cell receptor beta chains below, sequenced in a study of blood T cells in healthy people across ages. Using a J-beta primer mix together with a sample-barcoded 5' primer, a second PCR was run for roughly 6 to 11 cycles. MiXCR, applied by TCRdb to the 5' RACE reads, yields one record per CDR3 protein. The sample carries about 1 million distinct CDR3 sequences, 40% to 55% recorded once. What was sequenced was blood. Source of these receptors: a woman aged 55 to 70 in good health.

This clonotype was picked up a small number of times. This chain uses TRBV15 with TRBJ2-3; D remains unclear. From germline, CDR1 is LNHNV and CDR2 YYDKDF (reference sequence). This CDR3 is built from 12 residues. Trimming stripped 3 bases from V and 7 bases from J, with 8 bases between. The CDR3 DNA sequence: TGTGCCACCAGCAGCCCTCCGAATACGCAGTATTTT. Encoded protein: CATSSPPNTQYF.

This chain joins TRBV27 and TRBJ2-3; the match to TRBD2 covers 12 bases. The germline CDR1 and CDR2 sequences are MNHEY and SMNVEV (reference sequence). V trimming: 7 bases; J trimming: 1 base; junction bases outside the gene matches: 15. This CDR3 has 19 amino acids. For the CDR3, the DNA is TGTGCCAGCACCTGGGGACTAGCGGGTGAGGGTGAAGGCACAGATACGCAGTATTTT. This gives the protein CASTWGLAGEGEGTDTQYF.

The chain uses TRBV9 and TRBJ2-7, with D maybe TRBD1 (5 bases). The closer fit of TRBJ2-5 to the DNA end suggests the J call may be wrong. Germline V lookup: CDR1 SGDLS, CDR2 YYNGEE. CDR3 length: 16 residues. The CDR3 DNA reads as TGTGCCAGCAGCGTATTGGATCAGGGATTGGGAGAGACCCAGTACTTC. Translating it yields CASSVLDQGLGETQYF.

The chain has TRBV6-5 and TRBJ1-5, with 7 bases identical to TRBD1. The J segment lost 6 bases and the V segment lost 5 bases, leaving 10 bases of the junction unmatched. The CDR3 totals 15 residues. Germline assignment: CDR1 MNHEY and CDR2 SVGAGI. The CDR3 DNA reads TGTGCCAGCAGTCGCGAAGCAGGGGGAGTTCAGCCCCAGCATTTT. As protein: CASSREAGGVQPQHF.

In regard to this clonotype: At one boundary the junction diverges from the germline segment, which might be a read error. The chain joins TRBV5-1 to TRBJ2-5, with TRBD1 identical over 9 bases. This CDR3 contains 14 residues. Looked up from germline, CDR1 is SGHRS and CDR2 is YFSETQ. The CDR3 region has the DNA TGCGGCAGCAGCACGACAGGGGGTTGGGAGACCCAGTACTTC. Amino acids: CGSSTTGGWETQYF.

Comment on this clonotype: One junction end disagrees with the germline gene, perhaps due to a read error. The chain links TRBV9 to TRBJ1-5; TRBD1 might be the D (6 bases). The CDR3 consists of 15 residues. Looked up from germline, CDR1 is SGDLS and CDR2 is YYNGEE. As DNA, the CDR3 is TGTGCCGGCAGCGAGGGGGATCGTAGCAATCAGCCCCAGCATTTT. Protein: CAGSEGDRSNQPQHF. Full variable domain (outside the CDR3, taken from reference TRBV9 and TRBJ1-5): DSGVTQTPKHLITATGQRVTLRCSPRSGDLSVYWYQQSLDQGLQFLIQYYNGEERAKGNILERFSAQQFPDLHSELNLSSLELGDSALYFCAGSEGDRSNQPQHFGDGTRLSIL.

The rearrangement links TRBV14 to TRBJ2-1; perhaps D is TRBD1 or TRBD2 (5 bases each). The length of the CDR3 is 14 residues. V gave up 1 base and J gave up 9 bases, with 13 bases separating them. Looked up from germline, CDR1 is SGHDN and CDR2 is FVKESK. CDR3 in DNA: TGTGCCAGCAGCCAAGCGAGGGGCCGGGGTGAGCAGTTCTTC. Protein sequence: CASSQARGRGEQFF.

Here the CDR3 reads CSARFGQVFTGELFF. CDR3 nucleotide sequence: TGCAGTGCTAGATTCGGGCAGGTCTTCACCGGGGAGCTGTTTTTT. The chain couples TRBV20-1 to TRBJ2-2; D ambiguous. CDR3 size: 15 residues. Germline V gives CDR1 DFQATT, CDR2 SNEGSKA (reference sequence). V lost 2 bases and J 4 bases, leaving 14 bases between the germline ends.

The J gene is TRBJ2-5, the V gene TRBV28; D remains ambiguous. The CDR3 contains 13 residues. Germline CDR1 is MDHEN and CDR2 is SYDVKM. The germline V and J ends were trimmed by 5 bases and 5 bases, with 12 bases remaining between them. In DNA form, the CDR3 reads TGTGCCAGCAGTGTCGACCCTGGGGAGACCCAGTACTTC. It yields the protein CASSVDPGETQYF.